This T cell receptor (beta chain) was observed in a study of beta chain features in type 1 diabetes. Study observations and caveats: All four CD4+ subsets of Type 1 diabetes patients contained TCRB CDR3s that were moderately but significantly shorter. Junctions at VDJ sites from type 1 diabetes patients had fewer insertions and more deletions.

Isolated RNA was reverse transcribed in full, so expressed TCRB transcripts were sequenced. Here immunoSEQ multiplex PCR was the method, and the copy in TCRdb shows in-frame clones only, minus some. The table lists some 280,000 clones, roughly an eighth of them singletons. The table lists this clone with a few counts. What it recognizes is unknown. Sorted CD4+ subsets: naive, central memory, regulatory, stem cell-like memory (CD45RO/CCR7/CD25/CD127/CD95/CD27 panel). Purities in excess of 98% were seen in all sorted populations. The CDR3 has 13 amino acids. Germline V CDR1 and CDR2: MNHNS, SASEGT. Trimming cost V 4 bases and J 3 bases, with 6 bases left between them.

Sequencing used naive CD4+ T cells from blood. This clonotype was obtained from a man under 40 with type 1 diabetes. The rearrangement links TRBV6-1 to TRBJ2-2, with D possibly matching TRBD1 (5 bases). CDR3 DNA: TGTGCCAGCAGTGGACAGTACACCGGGGAGCTGTTTTTT. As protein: CASSGQYTGELFF.